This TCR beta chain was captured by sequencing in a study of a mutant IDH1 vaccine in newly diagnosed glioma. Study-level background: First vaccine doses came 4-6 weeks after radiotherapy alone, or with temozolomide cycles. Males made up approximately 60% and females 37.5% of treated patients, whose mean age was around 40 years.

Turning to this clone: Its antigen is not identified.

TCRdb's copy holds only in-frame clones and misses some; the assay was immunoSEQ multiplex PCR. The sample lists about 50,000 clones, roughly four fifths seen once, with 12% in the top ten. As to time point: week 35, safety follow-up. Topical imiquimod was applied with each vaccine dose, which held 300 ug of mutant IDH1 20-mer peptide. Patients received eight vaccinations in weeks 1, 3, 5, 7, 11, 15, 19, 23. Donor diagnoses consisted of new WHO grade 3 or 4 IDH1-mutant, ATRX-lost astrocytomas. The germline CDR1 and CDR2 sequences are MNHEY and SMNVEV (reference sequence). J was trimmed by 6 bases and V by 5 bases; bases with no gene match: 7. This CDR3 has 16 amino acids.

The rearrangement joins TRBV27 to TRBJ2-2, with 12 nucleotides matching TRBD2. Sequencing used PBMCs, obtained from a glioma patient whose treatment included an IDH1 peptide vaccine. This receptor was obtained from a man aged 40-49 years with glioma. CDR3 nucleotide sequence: TGTGCCAGCAGTACGACTAGCGGGAGACAGGCCGGGGAGCTGTTTTTT. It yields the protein CASSTTSGRQAGELFF.